Here is one T cell receptor (beta chain) with its context. At least ten counts were recorded for this clonotype. Its antigen target is currently unknown. It has no much larger one-base neighbor in the sample; base qualities were not kept. The sample is drawn from a study of tumor-infiltrating lymphocytes in primary liver carcinoma (dated by TCRdb to about 2017). Turning to the overall study: Of the five patients (three men and two women, aged 30 to 69 years), four had hepatocellular carcinoma and one had combined HCC and intrahepatic cholangiocarcinoma. The tumors of the five patients were staged as T1-T3 N0M0, with maximum diameters ranging from roughly 4 to 11 cm. Each sample produced roughly 3.5 to 8 million productive TCRbeta reads, and read depth showed no significant difference between tissue types. Across five regions of each liver tumor, along with adjacent normal tissue and blood, the study brought together TCRbeta repertoire sequencing, expression microarrays and whole-exome sequencing. A total of approximately 35 specimens from 5 patients underwent TCRbeta repertoire sequencing, comprising 25 tumor regions, 5 adjacent noncancerous liver tissues and 5 peripheral blood samples. High reproducibility was observed for the technical replicate repertoires, with mean shared-clone rates approximately 0.9 and correlation coefficients above 0.98.

The paper's findings and limits, for the study overall: Only the TCR beta chain was sequenced, which likely underestimates true repertoire diversity because unpaired alpha chains were not captured. Repertoire overlap was found to be higher between tumor regions (mean approximately 35%) than between tumor-adjacent (approximately 17%) or tumor-blood (about 14%) pairs, consistent with antigen-driven expansion. Because the samples were bulk and unsorted, CD4+ and CD8+ T cell repertoires could not be compared. The top 250 clones made up a significantly larger repertoire fraction in tumors than in blood (p = 0.039). The study included only five patients, and the authors note findings should be validated in a larger study.

The germline V end is reduced by 4 bases and the J end by 7 bases; junction bases left unmatched: 9. Sequences MDHEN (CDR1) and SYDVKM (CDR2) are obtained from the germline V gene. The CDR3 runs 14 amino acids, cysteine and phenylalanine included. The only DNA kept is the CDR3, 42 bases in frame from the first base. Using a constant-region primer and ProtoScript II reverse transcriptase, TCRbeta-specific cDNA was reverse-transcribed from roughly 500 ng total RNA. Construction of the TCRbeta libraries relied on three nested rounds of multiplex PCR, following a slightly modified ARM-PCR procedure. Each of the first two PCR rounds ran for approximately 10 cycles using multiplex TRBV1-TRBV30 forward primers together with a Cbeta reverse primer. Sample barcodes and Illumina adapters were added in a final 25-cycle PCR with Deep VentR polymerase. Before sequencing, amplicons between 200 and 500 bp were purified from gel using a QIAquick gel extraction kit. The TCRbeta amplicons were sequenced with 250-bp paired-end reads on an Illumina HiSeq 2500. Processing in the source paper ran as follows. Reads were quality-trimmed with Trimmomatic v0.33, and paired reads were merged with FLASH v1.2.11 to recover full CDR3 sequences. V, D and J germline segments were assigned to the rearranged TCRbeta sequences using MiGEC v1.2.1b. Clonotype statistics and Shannon-Wiener diversity indices were calculated with VDJtools v1.0.0. To reduce sampling bias, subsequent analyses other than the diversity analysis used only the 250 most abundant clonotypes in each sample. Through fastp at Q25 and MiXCR, TCRdb rebuilt clones from the public reads, retaining in-frame beta chains. Entries that share a CDR3 protein sequence are merged under the most common genes and DNA. For this entry, the V and J calls and clone size follow TCRdb and not the study's own pipeline. Here the sample has 95,000 to 150,000 distinct CDR3 sequences; 65% to 75% occur a single time. The leading ten clones occupy roughly 7.3% of the sample.

Total RNA and DNA were co-extracted from roughly 18-30 mg of bulk tissue with the AllPrep DNA/RNA mini kit, without cell sorting. Between November 2015 and March 2016, a few patients in China with histopathologically diagnosed primary liver carcinoma had surgical resection. Chronic HBV infection was present in the patients, and the patients were treatment-naive at sampling. Each fresh piece of tumor and adjacent tissue was cut in two, with one half stored in RNAlater at -80 degrees C and the other half sent for histology. The receptor chain draws on TRBV28 and TRBJ1-1, with TRBD1 identical over 7 junction bases. Sequenced: tumor-adjacent normal liver tissue. This clonotype was sampled from a woman in her sixties or seventies with primary liver carcinoma and hepatitis B virus infection. The DNA sequence is TGTGCCAGCAGTTACACGTGGCAGGGGGATGAAGCTTTCTTT. This translates into CASSYTWQGDEAFF.